The 23 T cell receptor beta chains below come from one sample, sequenced in a study of cytomegalovirus exposure and HLA in healthy donors. The PCR made use of 60 Vbeta and 13 Jbeta primers. The data were produced by immunoSEQ multiplex PCR, yet TCRdb's version contains in-frame clones alone and is incomplete. The sample includes more than 200,000 clones, 82% of them seen just once. What was sequenced was PBMCs. The receptors shown here come from a man aged 35-49 years in good health and CMV-seropositive.

The chain is built from TRBV30 and TRBJ1-5, with 7 bases matching TRBD1. V dropped 6 bases and J dropped 5; count of bases not matched to a gene: 10. Germline V gene data show CDR1 as GTSNPN and CDR2 as SVGIG (reference sequence). This CDR3 region has 14 residues. Here the CDR3 reads CACSRQGRYQPQHF. The CDR3 bases are TGTGCCTGTTCACGACAGGGACGCTATCAGCCCCAGCATTTT. The full variable domain, rest sourced from reference TRBV30 and TRBJ1-5, is SQTIHQWPATLVQPVGSPLSLECTVEGTSNPNLYWYRQAAGRGLQLLFYSVGIGQISSEVPQNLSASRPQDRQFILSSKKLLLSDSGFYLCACSRQGRYQPQHFGDGTRLSIL.

The CDR3 reads CASSLGLADRTDTQYF. CDR3 bases: TGTGCCAGCAGCTTGGGATTAGCGGACCGCACAGATACGCAGTATTTT. The chain links TRBV5-4 to TRBJ2-3, with D perhaps matching TRBD2 (6 bases). Trimming removed 0 bases from V and 1 base from J, with 12 bases in between. CDR1 SGHNT and CDR2 YYREEE come from the germline V gene (reference sequence). The CDR3 contains 16 residues. The full variable domain, completed using reference TRBV5-4 and TRBJ2-3, is ETGVTQSPTHLIKTRGQQVTLRCSSQSGHNTVSWYQQALGQGPQFIFQYYREEENGRGNFPPRFSGLQFPNYSSELNVNALELDDSALYLCASSLGLADRTDTQYFGPGTRLTVL.

This clone was seen only a few times. V gene TRBV11-2 combines with J gene TRBJ1-1, with TRBD1 as a possible D gene (6 bases). This CDR3 contains 14 residues. Germline values: CDR1 SGHAT, CDR2 FQNNGV. V lost 6 bases and J lost 2, with 13 bases in between. The CDR3 loop is CASRTTGDNTEAFF. The DNA of the CDR3 is TGTGCCAGCAGGACGACAGGAGATAACACTGAAGCTTTCTTT.

This chain connects TRBV27 to TRBJ2-1; 11 bases fit TRBD2. Germline trimming cut 1 base from V and 8 bases from J; bases unmatched to any gene: 7. Germline-derived CDR1 and CDR2 are MNHEY and SMNVEV (reference sequence). CDR3 length: 16 residues. CDR3: CASSLFGLAGIYEQFF. CDR3 DNA sequence: TGTGCCAGCAGTTTATTTGGACTAGCGGGTATCTATGAGCAGTTCTTC.

The CDR3 DNA follows: TGTGCCTCTAGAGGGGGACTAGCGTACGAGCAGTACGTC. Translating it yields CASRGGLAYEQYV. The chain recombines TRBV27 with TRBJ2-7, with 10 nucleotides matching TRBD2. CDR3 length: 13 residues. Germline V gene sequence: CDR1 MNHEY, CDR2 SMNVEV (reference sequence). Trimming removed 11 bases from V and 4 bases from J; junction bases left unmatched: 8.

Concerning this clone: Other DNA sequences within the sample encode an identical CDR3. V and J are TRBV4-1 and TRBJ2-7; no definite D call. The germline CDR1 and CDR2 sequences are MGHRA and YSYEKL. The CDR3 sequence is 14 residues long. V was shortened by 0 bases and J by 1 base, with 7 bases between the two germline ends. The CDR3 sequence: CASSQDEESYEQYF. The CDR3 nucleotides read TGCGCCAGCAGCCAAGACGAGGAGTCCTACGAGCAGTACTTC.

V gene TRBV18 combines with J gene TRBJ2-7; D call uncertain. V lost 0 bases and J 3 bases, leaving 9 bases between the germline ends. The CDR3 sequence is 14 residues long. From germline, CDR1 is KGHSH and CDR2 LQKENI. The CDR3: CASSPPSDIYEQYF. The CDR3 DNA reads as TGTGCCAGCTCACCACCGTCCGACATCTACGAGCAGTACTTC.

This clone appeared a single time. V gene TRBV7-9 combines with J gene TRBJ1-2; 8 bases fit TRBD1. The J segment lost 5 bases and the V segment lost 3 bases, leaving 8 bases of the junction unmatched. CDR1 is SEHNR and CDR2 is FQNEAQ in the germline V gene (reference sequence). This CDR3 is built from 15 residues. The chain's CDR3 is CASSLALGQVYGYTF. The CDR3 nucleotides read TGTGCCAGCAGCTTGGCCTTGGGACAGGTGTATGGCTACACCTTC.

The chain is built from TRBV30 and TRBJ2-1; TRBD2 matches at 16 bases. CDR1 is GTSNPN, CDR2 SVGIG, per germline (reference sequence). The CDR3 runs to 14 residues. Germline trimming cut 2 bases from V and 15 bases from J; bases unmatched to any gene: 7. This CDR3 is CAWSPGTSGRAGFF. CDR3 DNA sequence: TGTGCCTGGAGTCCCGGGACTAGCGGGAGGGCCGGGTTCTTC.

The chain joins TRBV19 to TRBJ1-5; 7 bases match TRBD1. This CDR3 has 14 amino acids. Per the germline V gene, CDR1 is LNHDA and CDR2 is SQIVND (reference sequence). The V segment lost 6 bases and the J segment 4 bases; nucleotides outside the gene matches: 6. CDR3 sequence: CASRLGQPNQPQHF. In DNA, the CDR3 is TGTGCCAGTAGACTGGGACAGCCGAATCAGCCCCAGCATTTT.

The chain has TRBV30 and TRBJ1-2, with D possibly TRBD1 on 5 matching bases. This CDR3 comprises 14 residues. The germline V gene encodes CDR1 GTSNPN and CDR2 SVGIG (reference sequence). The germline V and J ends were trimmed by 3 bases and 8 bases, with 19 bases remaining between them. The CDR3 coding sequence is TGTGCCTGGAGAAACTCCGGGACGGGAGGCGGCTACACCTTC. Translated: CAWRNSGTGGGYTF. Full variable domain (rest looked up from reference TRBV30 and TRBJ1-2): SQTIHQWPATLVQPVGSPLSLECTVEGTSNPNLYWYRQAAGRGLQLLFYSVGIGQISSEVPQNLSASRPQDRQFILSSKKLLLSDSGFYLCAWRNSGTGGGYTFGSGTRLTVV.

The chain joins TRBV27 to TRBJ2-7, with 7 bases identical to TRBD2. CDR1 and CDR2 (germline): MNHEY, SMNVEV (reference sequence). This CDR3 comprises 14 residues. Unmatched junction bases numbered 6, after V lost 3 bases and J lost 4 bases. CDR3 sequence reads: CASSFTSGEYEQYV. The CDR3 bases are TGTGCCAGCAGTTTTACCAGCGGGGAGTACGAGCAGTACGTC.

The chain employs TRBV6-5 and TRBJ2-3, with TRBD1 matching over 9 bases. The CDR3 has 15 residues. The V gene's germline CDR1 is MNHEY and CDR2 SVGAGI. The V and J ends lost 5 bases and 4 bases, in that order; junction bases with no gene match: 7. CDR3 residues: CASSGDRVPPDTQYF. As DNA, the CDR3 is TGTGCCAGCAGTGGGGACAGGGTTCCCCCAGATACGCAGTATTTT.

This chain connects TRBV19 to TRBJ1-1, with 7 bases that match TRBD1. The V segment lost 7 bases and the J segment 3 bases; nucleotides outside the gene matches: 8. This CDR3 is built from 14 residues. From germline, CDR1 is LNHDA and CDR2 SQIVND (reference sequence). The CDR3 loop reads CASKKGQRDTEAFF. The DNA for the CDR3 is TGTGCCAGTAAAAAGGGACAGCGCGACACTGAAGCTTTCTTT.

The chain recombines TRBV9 with TRBJ2-7; D is uncertain. Germline CDR1 and CDR2: SGDLS and YYNGEE. Trimming removed 4 bases at V and 0 bases at J, with 8 bases between. CDR3 size: 13 residues. The CDR3 protein is CASSPRSSYEQYF. The CDR3 DNA follows: TGTGCCAGCAGCCCTCGGAGCTCCTACGAGCAGTACTTC.

Only one count was recorded for this clone. V and J are TRBV9 and TRBJ2-7; D is undetermined. Trimming took off 0 bases at V and 6 bases at J, with 10 bases between the two ends. This CDR3 has 13 residues. CDR1 and CDR2 from the germline V gene are SGDLS and YYNGEE. CDR3 bases: TGTGCCAGCAGCGTAGGCGGCGTAGCCGAGCAGTACTTC. This translates into CASSVGGVAEQYF.

The chain employs TRBV4-1 and TRBJ2-1; the match to TRBD1 covers 8 bases. There are 16 residues in the CDR3. The germline V gene has CDR1 MGHRA and CDR2 YSYEKL. Trimming took 0 bases from V and 7 from J; bases not matched to a gene: 8. The DNA for the CDR3 is TGCGCCAGCAGCCAAGATCAGGGCAGGGGGCAAAATGAGCAGTTCTTC. Translation gives CASSQDQGRGQNEQFF.

The chain joins TRBV7-8 to TRBJ1-1; perhaps TRBD1 as D (6 bases). Between the trimmed V and J ends, which lost 4 bases and 1 base, there was a span of 7 bases. Germline V gene lookup returns CDR1 SGHVS and CDR2 FQNEAQ. The CDR3 runs 13 residues. The CDR3 DNA is TGTGCCAGCAGCTCACAGGGGAACACTGAAGCTTTCTTT. It is translated as CASSSQGNTEAFF.

The V call is TRBV28, the J call TRBJ1-1, with D unclear. Germline CDR1 is MDHEN and CDR2 is SYDVKM. The CDR3 consists of 13 residues. Trimming removed 2 bases from V and 1 base from J, with 5 bases in between. In DNA, the CDR3 is TGTGCCAGCAGTTTAACGAGGAACACTGAAGCTTTCTTT. It yields the protein CASSLTRNTEAFF.

The chain couples TRBV14 to TRBJ2-3; D may be TRBD2 (5 bases). V lost 2 bases and J lost 3, with 15 bases in between. Germline V gene lookup returns CDR1 SGHDN and CDR2 FVKESK. CDR3 length equals 16 residues. CDR3 sequence reads: CASSQPAGGRTDTQYF. The CDR3 DNA follows: TGTGCCAGCAGCCAACCAGCAGGAGGTCGAACAGATACGCAGTATTTT.

The chain combines TRBV7-2 with TRBJ2-1; 14 nucleotides line up with TRBD2. Unmatched junction bases numbered 6, after V lost 4 bases and J lost 10 bases. Germline values: CDR1 SGHTA, CDR2 FQGNSA. This CDR3 has 15 residues. The CDR3 reads CASSSGLAGASEQFF. CDR3 in DNA: TGTGCCAGCAGCTCGGGACTAGCGGGAGCAAGCGAGCAGTTCTTC.

The genes are TRBV7-8 and TRBJ1-1; maybe TRBD1 (6 bases). This CDR3 spans 13 amino acids. Looked up from germline, CDR1 is SGHVS and CDR2 is FQNEAQ. The V end lost 5 bases, the J end lost 2 bases, and 9 bases lay between the germline ends. The CDR3 spells CASSMDSNTEAFF. The CDR3 coding sequence is TGTGCCAGCAGCATGGACAGTAACACTGAAGCTTTCTTT.

The sample holds a few counts of this clone. The V and J genes are TRBV9 and TRBJ2-1, with 12 nucleotides matching TRBD2. Looked up from germline, CDR1 is SGDLS and CDR2 is YYNGEE. Unmatched junction bases numbered 10, after V lost 1 base and J lost 5 bases. The CDR3 contains 18 residues. Here the CDR3 reads CASSVTDYLAGGNNEQFF. The CDR3 coding sequence is TGTGCCAGCAGCGTAACGGACTATCTAGCGGGAGGGAACAATGAGCAGTTCTTC.